This entry lists 17 T cell receptor beta chains sequenced from one sample in a study of T cells expressing NK-cell markers (dated by TCRdb to 2018 to 2020). Library preparation used 5' RACE. These reads were obtained on an Illumina HiSeq 2000. Following reprocessing of the reads by TCRdb, the data hold one row per CDR3 protein sequence and no DNA is available. The sample table gives over 200,000 distinct CDR3 sequences. 0.39% of the sample rests with the top ten. The sample consisted of blood T cells: a sorted CD56 or NKG2C T cell subset, CD4+ or CD8+ T cells, or bulk PBMC T cells (not recorded which). Every receptor here comes from a man younger than 35 in good health. Donor details come from another sample of the same person, matched by shared clones.

The chain combines TRBV14 with TRBJ2-3; TCRdb calls TRBD2, which cannot be checked without DNA. Germline V gives CDR1 SGHDN, CDR2 FVKESK. This CDR3 is 14 amino acids long. This chain's CDR3 is CASSQDFAGDTQYF.

This chain links TRBV11-2 with TRBJ2-4. Germline assignment: CDR1 SGHAT and CDR2 FQNNGV. This CDR3 is 18 amino acids long. CDR3 sequence: CASSFDATRTLAKNIQYF.

The chain is built from TRBV5-1 and TRBJ2-1; TCRdb picks TRBD2, but there is no DNA to check that call. This CDR3 spans 15 amino acids. CDR1 and CDR2 (germline): SGHRS, YFSETQ. CDR3 region: CASSPTGGRGNEQFF.

V and J are TRBV12-3 or TRBV12-4 and TRBJ2-1; the TCRdb D gene call, TRBD2, has no DNA to confirm it. The length of the CDR3 is 17 residues. CDR3 amino acids: CASNLAGGPGSYNEQFF.

The genes are TRBV20-1 and TRBJ1-1. CDR3 length: 11 residues. Germline V gene sequence: CDR1 DFQATT, CDR2 SNEGSKA (reference sequence). The CDR3 is CSFREDTEAFF.

The CDR3 is CASSALTGGPEAFF. J is TRBJ1-1 and V is TRBV2; TCRdb picks TRBD1, but there is no DNA to check that call. CDR3 length: 14 amino acids. CDR1 and CDR2 from the germline V gene are SNHLY and FYNNEI.

J is TRBJ2-7 and V is TRBV15; TCRdb outputs TRBD1, but without DNA this stays unchecked. This CDR3 is built from 15 residues. CDR1 and CDR2 from the germline V gene are LNHNV and YYDKDF (reference sequence). This chain's CDR3 is CATSRDLGQVHEQYF.

The chain couples TRBV7-9 to TRBJ2-1; TCRdb's assignment of TRBD2 cannot be checked, as there is no DNA. The CDR3 sequence is 15 residues long. Per germline, CDR1 SEHNR and CDR2 FQNEAQ (reference sequence). The CDR3 reads CASSNPGLPVDEQFF.

The chain carries TRBV9 and TRBJ2-7; TCRdb indicates TRBD2, and absent DNA this call remains unverified. Germline V gene sequence: CDR1 SGDLS, CDR2 YYNGEE. This CDR3 comprises 15 residues. CDR3 sequence: CASSVGASGNHEQYF.

The chain employs TRBV6-6 and TRBJ1-3; TCRdb returns TRBD1, unconfirmable since there is no DNA. Germline CDR1 and CDR2: MNHNY and SVGAGI (reference sequence). The length of the CDR3 is 12 residues. The CDR3 loop is CAGGPEGKTIYF.

This chain uses TRBV25-1 with TRBJ2-5; TCRdb outputs TRBD1, but without DNA this stays unchecked. The CDR3 extends over 13 amino acids. CDR1 is MGHDK, CDR2 SYGVNS, per germline. The CDR3 protein is CASRGVQKETQYF. The variable domain in full, completed from reference TRBV25-1 and TRBJ2-5, reads EADIYQTPRYLVIGTGKKITLECSQTMGHDKMYWYQQDPGMELHLIHYSYGVNSTEKGDLSSESTVSRIRTEHFPLTLESARPSHTSQYLCASRGVQKETQYFGPGTRLLVL.

This chain links TRBV4-1 with TRBJ2-1; with no DNA, the TCRdb D assignment of TRBD1 cannot be verified. Germline CDR1 MGHRA, CDR2 YSYEKL. This CDR3 has 15 residues. The chain's CDR3 is CASSQYRGQDDEQFF.

This chain links TRBV4-1 with TRBJ2-3; the D call of TRBD1 rests on TCRdb alone, since no DNA is present to check it. Germline-derived CDR1 and CDR2 are MGHRA and YSYEKL. The CDR3 spans 13 residues. The CDR3 loop reads CASSHGGANTQYF.

The rearrangement joins TRBV7-2 to TRBJ1-5. CDR3 length: 14 residues. Germline V CDR1 and CDR2: SGHTA, FQGNSA. CDR3 protein: CASSLIVQGGPQHF.

The chain employs TRBV10-3 and TRBJ2-5; TCRdb indicates TRBD2, and absent DNA this call remains unverified. Germline V gene lookup returns CDR1 ENHRY and CDR2 SYGVKD. This CDR3 contains 15 residues. The CDR3 reads CAISESQRAGETQYF.

The J gene is TRBJ1-1, the V gene TRBV12-3 or TRBV12-4. The CDR3 has 14 amino acids. The CDR3 loop reads CASSTDSVATEAFF.

This chain joins TRBV12-5 and TRBJ2-3. The germline gives CDR1 LGHNT, CDR2 FRNRAP. The CDR3 consists of 14 residues. The CDR3 is CASGLWSKTDTQYF.